This TCR beta chain derives from a study of blood T cell repertoires in COVID-19. About the study: PBMCs, B-cell-depleted T cells, or T cells were the source of the cDNA or gDNA that made up the material.

From germline, CDR1 is SGHNT and CDR2 YENEEA. The ends were cut back, 5 bases at V and 3 bases at J, with 19 bases in the middle. The CDR3 runs 16 residues. How the authors handled the data: The assay estimated nucleated cells by amplifying reference gene primers. Profiling relied on immunoSEQ multiplex PCR, and the TCRdb table lists in-frame clones only, not all of them. V, J and clone size are taken as reported in that table, and D and trimming were inferred from the DNA itself. The table shows roughly 250,000 clones, with 70% to 90% occurring only once. This TCR was recovered from a woman aged 40 to 50 who had recovered from COVID-19. This chain links TRBV11-3 with TRBJ2-5, with a weak D call TRBD1 (6 bases). Sequences were obtained from peripheral blood. CDR3 sequence (DNA): TGTGCCAGCAGCCCGGCCTCACAGGGTCGGGAAGAGACCCAGTACTTC. Encoded protein: CASSPASQGREETQYF. Full variable domain (outside the CDR3, taken from reference TRBV11-3 and TRBJ2-5): EAGVVQSPRYKIIEKKQPVAFWCNPISGHNTLYWYLQNLGQGPELLIRYENEEAVDDSQLPKDRFSAERLKGVDSTLKIQPAELGDSAVYLCASSPASQGREETQYFGPGTRLLVL.